This passage covers 4 T cell receptor beta chains from one sample sequenced in a study of blood T cell repertoires in COVID-19. Clones were sequenced by immunoSEQ multiplex PCR, and TCRdb holds only the in-frame ones, with some missing. Among more than 250,000 clones, about 90% were seen once, and the ten largest hold approximately 5.2%. The sequenced material came from PBMCs or T cells enriched from blood (not recorded which). The source is a woman in her twenties or thirties who had recovered from COVID-19.

This chain connects TRBV19 to TRBJ1-5; D is possibly TRBD1 (6 bases). The V end lost 5 bases, the J end lost 1 base, and 18 bases lay between the germline ends. The CDR3 contains 17 residues. Germline loops: CDR1 LNHDA, CDR2 SQIVND (reference sequence). Here the CDR3 reads CASSSRGGARSNQPQHF. Here the CDR3 DNA reads TGTGCCAGTAGTTCCCGGGGGGGGGCGAGGAGCAATCAGCCCCAGCATTTT. Full variable domain (missing parts from reference TRBV19 and TRBJ1-5): DGGITQSPKYLFRKEGQNVTLSCEQNLNHDAMYWYRQDPGQGLRLIYYSQIVNDFQKGDIAEGYSVSREKKESFPLTVTSAQKNPTAFYLCASSSRGGARSNQPQHFGDGTRLSIL.

V usage is TRBV9 and J usage is TRBJ2-3; D not certain. V lost 4 bases and J 0 bases, leaving 9 bases between the germline ends. The CDR3 sequence is 14 residues long. Germline CDR1 SGDLS, CDR2 YYNGEE. The CDR3 sequence is CASSPQISTDTQYF. CDR3 coding DNA: TGTGCCAGCAGCCCCCAAATTAGCACAGATACGCAGTATTTT.

The gene calls are TRBV6-5 and TRBJ1-2; 7 positions agree with TRBD1. CDR1 MNHEY and CDR2 SVGAGI come from the germline V gene. V shed 8 bases, J shed 4 bases, and the junction held 10 bases outside the gene matches. This CDR3 is built from 14 residues. CDR3 bases: TGTGCCAGCCACTGGACAGGCGTACGCTATGGCTACACCTTC. As protein: CASHWTGVRYGYTF.

This chain joins TRBV6-1 and TRBJ1-2; TRBD1 matches at 9 bases. V lost 2 bases to trimming and J lost 0 bases; unmatched junction nucleotides: 4. Germline V gene data show CDR1 as MNHNS and CDR2 as SASEGT. This CDR3 contains 16 residues. This CDR3 is CASSEWTGASNYGYTF. Here the CDR3 DNA reads TGTGCCAGCAGTGAATGGACAGGGGCTTCTAACTATGGCTACACCTTC.